The next 27 T cell receptor beta chains were all read from a single sample in a study of OX40 agonist ivuxolimab in advanced cancers. Data came from immunoSEQ multiplex PCR; TCRdb stores just in-frame clones and leaves some out. The sample consists of under 85,000 clones, approximately 78% of them appearing once. The input for sequencing was CD4+ or CD8+ T cells sorted from blood, taken in a trial of the OX40 agonist ivuxolimab. These receptors all stem from an adult with an advanced solid tumor such as melanoma, head and neck, liver or kidney cancer.

V and J are TRBV5-1 and TRBJ2-3; either TRBD1 or TRBD2 may supply D (5 bases each). Trimming cost V 2 bases and J 3 bases, with 13 bases left between them. This CDR3 spans 15 amino acids. CDR1 SGHRS and CDR2 YFSETQ come from the germline V gene. The CDR3 bases are TGCGCCAGCAGCTTCGGTGGGGGTTCGACAGATACGCAGTATTTT. Protein product: CASSFGGGSTDTQYF.

In its sample, this clone was seen a few times. This chain uses TRBV5-5 with TRBJ1-3; TRBD1 might be the D (5 bases). Germline assignment: CDR1 SGHKS and CDR2 YYEKEE (reference sequence). Trimming left V 3 bases short and J 3 bases short, with 10 bases between. This CDR3 is 14 amino acids long. CDR3 nucleotides: TGTGCCAGCAGCTCATCAGGGATTGGAAACACCATATATTTT. The encoded protein is CASSSSGIGNTIYF.

This clone was found a few times. The chain carries TRBV18 and TRBJ1-1, with 7 bases matching TRBD1. The CDR3 sequence is 13 residues long. V shed 10 bases, J shed 0 bases, and the junction held 5 bases outside the gene matches. The germline V gene encodes CDR1 KGHSH and CDR2 LQKENI. The CDR3 nucleotides read TGTGCCACCCGACAGGGCATGAACACTGAAGCTTTCTTT. As protein: CATRQGMNTEAFF.

The CDR3 DNA reads TGTGCCAGCAGCTTGCGGTCGAACACCGGGGAGCTGTTTTTT. This sequence encodes CASSLRSNTGELFF. V gene TRBV5-6 combines with J gene TRBJ2-2; D is undetermined. This CDR3 has 14 residues. Trimming cost V 1 base and J 0 bases, with 4 bases left between them. The V gene's germline CDR1 is SGHDT and CDR2 YYEEEE.

V usage is TRBV18 and J usage is TRBJ2-5, with D possibly matching TRBD1 (6 bases). The CDR3 is 12 amino acids. Germline loops: CDR1 KGHSH, CDR2 LQKENI. Deletions cut 3 bases from V and 5 bases from J, with 7 bases between. The DNA of the CDR3 is TGTGCCAGCTCACCGAGGGGGGAGACCCAGTACTTC. This translates into CASSPRGETQYF.

V usage is TRBV6-6 and J usage is TRBJ2-7, with D unresolved. Trimming shortened V by 0 bases and J by 2 bases, and 11 bases separated the two germline ends. The CDR3 has 15 amino acids. Looked up from germline, CDR1 is MNHNY and CDR2 is SVGAGI (reference sequence). DNA of the CDR3: TGTGCCAGCAGTTACTCCGGGTCCCCCACCTACGAGCAGTACTTC. It specifies CASSYSGSPTYEQYF.

V usage is TRBV7-2 and J usage is TRBJ2-7; 9 positions agree with TRBD2. The germline V gene encodes CDR1 SGHTA and CDR2 FQGNSA. Trimming at V came to 5 bases and at J to 0 bases, leaving 8 bases not matched to a gene. This CDR3 has 16 amino acids. CDR3 amino acids: CASSITTSGSSYEQYF. In DNA, the CDR3 is TGTGCCAGCAGCATAACCACTAGCGGGTCCTCCTACGAGCAGTACTTC.

The CDR3 region has the DNA TGTGCCAGCAGCCCCCAGGCGGTATACGAGCAGTACTTC. The encoded protein is CASSPQAVYEQYF. This rearrangement joins TRBV6-6 to TRBJ2-7, with D hard to call. Germline CDR1 reads MNHNY; CDR2 reads SVGAGI (reference sequence). Deletions cut 6 bases from V and 4 bases from J, with 13 bases between. The CDR3 runs to 13 residues.

The chain is built from TRBV27 and TRBJ2-3; tentatively, D is TRBD2 (5 bases). The CDR3 runs 17 residues. V was shortened by 2 bases and J by 0 bases, with 15 bases between the two germline ends. Germline V gene lookup returns CDR1 MNHEY and CDR2 SMNVEV (reference sequence). CDR3 sequence reads: CASSLRAVGVSTDTQYF. The CDR3 region has the DNA TGTGCCAGCAGTTTAAGAGCCGTCGGGGTAAGCACAGATACGCAGTATTTT.

The J gene is TRBJ2-7, the V gene TRBV7-6; 8 bases are shared with TRBD2. Germline-derived CDR1 and CDR2 are SGHVS and FNYEAQ. This CDR3 region has 18 residues. J gave up 3 bases and V 1 base, and 14 bases lay outside the gene matches. The CDR3 is CASSLVGVSSGDYYEQYF. The CDR3 DNA reads as TGTGCCAGCAGCTTAGTAGGCGTGAGTAGCGGGGATTACTACGAGCAGTACTTC.

The chain recombines TRBV6-5 with TRBJ1-1; weak D call: TRBD1 (5 bases). The V end lost 7 bases, the J end lost 4 bases, and 19 bases lay between the germline ends. In germline, CDR1 is MNHEY, CDR2 SVGAGI. This CDR3 comprises 15 residues. Here the CDR3 reads CASTRVYGRPTEAFF. The DNA for the CDR3 is TGTGCCAGCACCAGGGTTTATGGTCGGCCCACTGAAGCTTTCTTT.

About this clone: The junction departs from germline at one end; a sequencing error may be responsible. The chain recombines TRBV2 with TRBJ2-1; 11 bases align to TRBD2. The CDR3 covers 15 residues. Germline CDR1 SNHLY, CDR2 FYNNEI. The CDR3 reads CASSRTSGSTNGQFF. Written as DNA, the CDR3 is TGTGCCAGCAGTAGAACTAGCGGGAGTACCAATGGGCAGTTCTTC.

In its sample, this clone was seen once. V gene TRBV28 combines with J gene TRBJ2-6; no firm D call. V lost 5 bases and J 0 bases, leaving 8 bases between the germline ends. Germline values: CDR1 MDHEN, CDR2 SYDVKM. The CDR3 runs to 15 residues. The CDR3 sequence: CASSAPSSGANVLTF. CDR3 in DNA: TGTGCCAGCAGTGCCCCCTCCTCTGGGGCCAACGTCCTGACTTTC.

The chain employs TRBV7-8 and TRBJ1-1; 7 positions match TRBD1. J was trimmed by 4 bases and V by 2 bases; bases with no gene match: 7. This CDR3 is 15 amino acids long. Germline V gene data show CDR1 as SGHVS and CDR2 as FQNEAQ. CDR3 DNA sequence: TGTGCCAGCAGCTTACCCAGGGGGAGGGCCACTGAAGCTTTCTTT. Its translation: CASSLPRGRATEAFF. The full variable domain, completed using reference TRBV7-8 and TRBJ1-1, is GAGVSQSPRYKVAKRGQDVALRCDPISGHVSLFWYQQALGQGPEFLTYFQNEAQLDKSGLPSDRFFAERPEGSVSTLKIQRTQQEDSAVYLCASSLPRGRATEAFFGQGTRLTVV.

This rearrangement joins TRBV4-1 to TRBJ1-2, with D perhaps matching TRBD1 (6 bases). CDR3 size: 15 residues. Germline CDR1 MGHRA, CDR2 YSYEKL. V was cut by 1 base and J by 7 bases, with 16 bases left in between. This CDR3 is CASSQGYGGGGGYTF. The CDR3 DNA reads TGCGCCAGCAGCCAAGGGTATGGCGGGGGCGGTGGCTACACCTTC.

This clone was counted at least ten times. The chain is built from TRBV6-6 and TRBJ1-1; tentatively, D is TRBD1 (5 bases). Per germline, CDR1 MNHNY and CDR2 SVGAGI (reference sequence). The CDR3 extends over 11 amino acids. V was clipped by 7 bases and J by 7 bases, with 10 bases between them. DNA for the CDR3: TGTGCCAGCACCTGGGGGAATGAAGCTTTCTTT. Translation gives CASTWGNEAFF.

The chain uses TRBV6-5 and TRBJ1-5; D is unresolved. The germline V gene encodes CDR1 MNHEY and CDR2 SVGAGI. The CDR3 totals 12 residues. CDR3 amino acids: CASGNSNQPQHF. The CDR3 DNA sequence: TGTGCAAGCGGGAATAGCAATCAGCCCCAGCATTTT.

J is TRBJ2-7 and V is TRBV6-5, with 11 bases that match TRBD2. From germline, CDR1 is MNHEY and CDR2 SVGAGI. The CDR3 is 14 amino acids. The V and J ends lost 6 bases and 4 bases, in that order; junction bases with no gene match: 5. The CDR3 DNA reads TGTGCCAGCAGGCTACTAGCGGGAGAGTACGAGCAGTACTTC. Translated: CASRLLAGEYEQYF.

This chain links TRBV4-3 with TRBJ1-5; tentatively, D is TRBD1 (5 bases). Germline assignment: CDR1 LGHNA and CDR2 YSLEER. V was cut by 3 bases and J by 2 bases, with 14 bases left in between. The CDR3 is 16 amino acids. The CDR3 spells CASSQEKQAGNQPQHF. The CDR3 DNA follows: TGCGCCAGCAGCCAGGAGAAACAGGCGGGCAATCAGCCCCAGCATTTT.

V usage is TRBV15 and J usage is TRBJ2-7; no reliable D call. In germline, CDR1 is LNHNV, CDR2 YYDKDF (reference sequence). Trimming stripped 0 bases from V and 6 bases from J, with 6 bases between. The CDR3 has 12 residues. The CDR3 is CATSRDRLEQYF. CDR3 in DNA: TGTGCCACCAGCAGAGATCGGCTCGAGCAGTACTTC. The full variable domain, completed using reference TRBV15 and TRBJ2-7, is DAMVIQNPRYQVTQFGKPVTLSCSQTLNHNVMYWYQQKSSQAPKLLFHYYDKDFNNEADTPDNFQSRRPNTSFCFLDIRSPGLGDTAMYLCATSRDRLEQYFGPGTRLTVT.

The chain joins TRBV30 to TRBJ2-7; D unclear. CDR1 is GTSNPN, CDR2 SVGIG, per germline (reference sequence). The CDR3 runs to 13 residues. The V gene lost 1 base and the J gene lost 6 bases, with 13 bases spanning the gap. This CDR3 reads CAWSGRLESEQYF. In DNA form, the CDR3 reads TGTGCCTGGAGTGGGCGCCTAGAAAGCGAGCAGTACTTC.

The rearrangement links TRBV28 to TRBJ1-2; D unclear. CDR1 is MDHEN, CDR2 SYDVKM, per germline. V shed 5 bases and J shed 8 bases, with 18 bases lying between them. The CDR3 runs 14 residues. Here the CDR3 reads CASSLGGEGRGYTF. The CDR3 DNA reads TGTGCCAGCAGTCTCGGTGGAGAGGGCCGAGGCTACACCTTC.

Points on this clone: One end of the junction is discordant with germline, which a read error may explain. V gene TRBV5-8 combines with J gene TRBJ1-2, with D tentatively TRBD1 (5 bases). Germline assignment: CDR1 SGHTS and CDR2 YDEGEE. This CDR3 has 13 residues. This CDR3 reads CASSLGGNYGYTF. The CDR3 DNA follows: TGTGCCAGCAGTTTGGGGGGGAACTATGGCTACACCTTC.

This clone was observed a few times. The V call is TRBV7-9, the J call TRBJ1-6; D is possibly TRBD1 (5 bases). The CDR3 loop spans 13 amino acids. The germline gives CDR1 SEHNR, CDR2 FQNEAQ (reference sequence). Trimming took off 3 bases at V and 9 bases at J, with 9 bases between the two ends. The CDR3 spells CASSLGLSSPLHF. Here the CDR3 DNA reads TGTGCCAGCAGCTTGGGGCTTAGTTCACCCCTCCACTTT.

J is TRBJ1-1 and V is TRBV5-1; D uncertain. Trimming pared 6 bases from V and 0 bases from J, leaving 12 bases between. This CDR3 region has 14 residues. Per germline, CDR1 SGHRS and CDR2 YFSETQ. CDR3 sequence reads: CASNSNGMNTEAFF. CDR3 nucleotide sequence: TGCGCCAGCAACTCGAATGGAATGAACACTGAAGCTTTCTTT.

This CDR3 is CASSPLGQGFEAFF. In nucleotides, the CDR3 is TGTGCCAGTAGTCCCCTGGGGCAGGGATTTGAAGCTTTCTTT. The chain uses TRBV19 and TRBJ1-1; a weak D match, TRBD1 (5 bases). Germline CDR1 LNHDA, CDR2 SQIVND (reference sequence). V gave up 5 bases and J gave up 7 bases, with 17 bases separating them. CDR3 size: 14 residues.

V is TRBV6-6 and J is TRBJ2-7; D might be TRBD1 (5 bases). CDR1 is MNHNY and CDR2 is SVGAGI in the germline V gene (reference sequence). V shed 2 bases and J shed 0 bases, with 14 bases lying between them. The CDR3 runs 16 residues. The CDR3 spells CASSYTAQDSSYEQYF. DNA of the CDR3: TGTGCCAGCAGTTACACGGCCCAAGACAGCTCCTACGAGCAGTACTTC.